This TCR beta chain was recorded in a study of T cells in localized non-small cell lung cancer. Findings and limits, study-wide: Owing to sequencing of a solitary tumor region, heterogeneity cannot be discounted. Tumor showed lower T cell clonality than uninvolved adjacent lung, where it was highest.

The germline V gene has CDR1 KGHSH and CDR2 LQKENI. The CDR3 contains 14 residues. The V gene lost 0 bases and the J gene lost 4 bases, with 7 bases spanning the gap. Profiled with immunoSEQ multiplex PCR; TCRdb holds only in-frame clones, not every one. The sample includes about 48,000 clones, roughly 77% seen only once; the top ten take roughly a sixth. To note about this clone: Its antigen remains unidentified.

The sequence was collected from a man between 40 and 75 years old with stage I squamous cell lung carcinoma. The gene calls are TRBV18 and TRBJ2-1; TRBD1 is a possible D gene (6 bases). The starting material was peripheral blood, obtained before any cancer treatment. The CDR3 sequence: CASSPPQGYNEQFF. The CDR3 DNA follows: TGTGCCAGCTCACCACCTCAGGGGTACAATGAGCAGTTCTTC. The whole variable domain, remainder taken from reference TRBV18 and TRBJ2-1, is NAGVMQNPRHLVRRRGQEARLRCSPMKGHSHVYWYRQLPEEGLKFMVYLQKENIIDESGMPKERFSAEFPKEGPSILRIQQVVRGDSAAYFCASSPPQGYNEQFFGPGTRLTVL.